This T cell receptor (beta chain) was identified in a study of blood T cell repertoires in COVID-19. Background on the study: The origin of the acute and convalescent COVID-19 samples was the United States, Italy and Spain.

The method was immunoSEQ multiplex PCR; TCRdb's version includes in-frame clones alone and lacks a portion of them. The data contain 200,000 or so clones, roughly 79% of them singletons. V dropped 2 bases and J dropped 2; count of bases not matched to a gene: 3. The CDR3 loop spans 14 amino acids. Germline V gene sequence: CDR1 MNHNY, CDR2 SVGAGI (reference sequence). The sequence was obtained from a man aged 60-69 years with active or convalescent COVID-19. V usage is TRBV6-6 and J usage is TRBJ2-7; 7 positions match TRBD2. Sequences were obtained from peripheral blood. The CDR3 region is CASSYQGLTYEQYF. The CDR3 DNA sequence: TGTGCCAGCAGTTACCAGGGACTAACCTACGAGCAGTACTTC.